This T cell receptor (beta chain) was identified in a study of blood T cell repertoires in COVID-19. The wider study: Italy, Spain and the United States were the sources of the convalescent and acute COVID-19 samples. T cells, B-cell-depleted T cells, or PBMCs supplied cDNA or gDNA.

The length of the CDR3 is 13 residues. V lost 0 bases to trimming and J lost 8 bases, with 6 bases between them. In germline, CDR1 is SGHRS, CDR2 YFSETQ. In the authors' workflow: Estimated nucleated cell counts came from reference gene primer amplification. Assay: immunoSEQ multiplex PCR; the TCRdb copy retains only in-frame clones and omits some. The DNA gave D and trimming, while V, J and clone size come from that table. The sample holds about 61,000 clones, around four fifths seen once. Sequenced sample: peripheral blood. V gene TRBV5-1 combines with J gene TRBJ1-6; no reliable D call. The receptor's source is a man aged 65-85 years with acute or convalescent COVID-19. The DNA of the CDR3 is TGCGCCAGCAGCTTGGCAGAGGATTCACCCCTCCACTTT. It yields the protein CASSLAEDSPLHF.